The 23 T cell receptor beta chains below all came from one sample that was sequenced in a study of blood T cell repertoires in COVID-19. Repertoires were generated with immunoSEQ multiplex PCR, while TCRdb's copy carries only in-frame clones and drops some. Of tens of thousands of clones detected, approximately 69% appear once; the ten largest clones hold over 9.5%. Sample: peripheral blood. The receptors shown here come from an older man with COVID-19, enrolled during active disease.

The rearrangement joins TRBV5-1 to TRBJ2-1, with 8 positions matching TRBD1. Germline V gives CDR1 SGHRS, CDR2 YFSETQ. V lost 0 bases, J lost 10 bases, and 3 bases stayed unmatched. This CDR3 spans 13 amino acids. CDR3 loop: CASSLGQGREQFF. CDR3 nucleotide sequence: TGCGCCAGCAGCTTGGGACAGGGGAGGGAGCAGTTCTTC.

V is TRBV29-1 and J is TRBJ1-5, with no clear D. The CDR3 length is 15 residues. V was trimmed by 5 bases and J by 2 bases, leaving 16 bases between them. Germline loops: CDR1 SQVTM, CDR2 ANQGSEA. The CDR3: CSVSDGLIGNQPQHF. In DNA, the CDR3 is TGCAGCGTTTCGGACGGACTCATAGGCAATCAGCCCCAGCATTTT.

Only one count was recorded for this clone. The chain recombines TRBV18 with TRBJ2-2; D not certain. The CDR3 length is 13 residues. V gave up 2 bases and J gave up 5 bases, with 6 bases separating them. Germline V gene sequence: CDR1 KGHSH, CDR2 LQKENI. The DNA for the CDR3 is TGTGCCAGCTCACCATTGAGTACCGGGGAGCTGTTTTTT. It yields the protein CASSPLSTGELFF.

At least ten counts were recorded for this clone. The chain couples TRBV5-1 to TRBJ2-1, with 9 bases matching TRBD2. The length of the CDR3 is 14 residues. CDR1 is SGHRS, CDR2 YFSETQ, per germline. Trimming at V came to 5 bases and at J to 4 bases, leaving 4 bases not matched to a gene. CDR3 sequence (DNA): TGCGCCAGCAGGGCGGGAGGGGCTTACAATGAGCAGTTCTTC. Residues: CASRAGGAYNEQFF. The full variable domain, with the rest looked up from reference TRBV5-1 and TRBJ2-1, is KAGVTQTPRYLIKTRGQQVTLSCSPISGHRSVSWYQQTPGQGLQFLFEYFSETQRNKGNFPGRFSGRQFSNSRSEMNVSTLELGDSALYLCASRAGGAYNEQFFGPGTRLTVL.

The CDR3 spells CASSSNSAGDTQYF. Written as DNA, the CDR3 is TGTGCCAGCAGCTCGAATTCGGCGGGAGATACGCAGTATTTT. The gene calls are TRBV5-4 and TRBJ2-3, with D perhaps TRBD2 (5 bases). Germline CDR1 SGHNT, CDR2 YYREEE (reference sequence). This CDR3 comprises 14 residues. Trimming shortened V by 3 bases and J by 5 bases, and 13 bases separated the two germline ends.

This chain uses TRBV4-3 with TRBJ1-2; no clear D. The CDR3 is made up of 13 amino acids. V was trimmed by 4 bases and J by 6 bases, leaving 12 bases between them. Germline V gives CDR1 LGHNA, CDR2 YSLEER. This CDR3 reads CASSLGRGDGYTF. In DNA, the CDR3 is TGCGCCAGCAGCCTTGGGAGAGGAGATGGCTACACCTTC.

This chain connects TRBV19 to TRBJ1-1; D may be TRBD1 (5 bases). The CDR3 sequence is 15 residues long. Germline loops: CDR1 LNHDA, CDR2 SQIVND (reference sequence). V was cut by 11 bases and J by 3 bases, with 22 bases left in between. The CDR3 spells CAGRSEGQGDTEAFF. CDR3 DNA sequence: TGTGCCGGCCGTTCGGAGGGGCAGGGAGACACTGAAGCTTTCTTT.

This chain joins TRBV6-5 and TRBJ1-2, with 9 bases matching TRBD1. The CDR3 has 14 residues. The J segment lost 9 bases and the V segment lost 6 bases, leaving 11 bases of the junction unmatched. In germline, CDR1 is MNHEY, CDR2 SVGAGI. Here the CDR3 reads CASSLTRGTGRYTF. DNA for the CDR3: TGTGCCAGCAGCCTGACGCGTGGGACAGGGCGCTACACCTTC.

This clone has only one observation. The genes are TRBV9 and TRBJ1-1; D call uncertain. V lost 3 bases, J lost 0 bases, and 9 bases lay in between. This CDR3 has 14 amino acids. Germline V gives CDR1 SGDLS, CDR2 YYNGEE. For the CDR3, the DNA is TGTGCCAGCAGCGAGAGCACCCTGAACACTGAAGCTTTCTTT. Translating gives CASSESTLNTEAFF. The variable domain in full, with the rest retrieved from reference TRBV9 and TRBJ1-1, is DSGVTQTPKHLITATGQRVTLRCSPRSGDLSVYWYQQSLDQGLQFLIQYYNGEERAKGNILERFSAQQFPDLHSELNLSSLELGDSALYFCASSESTLNTEAFFGQGTRLTVV.

The chain links TRBV5-1 to TRBJ1-6, with 8 bases lining up with TRBD1. V gave up 0 bases and J gave up 8 bases; unmatched junction bases: 4. The V gene's germline CDR1 is SGHRS and CDR2 YFSETQ. The CDR3 has 15 amino acids. CDR3 nucleotides: TGCGCCAGCAGCTTGGATACAGGGGGGCATTCACCCCTCCACTTT. This translates into CASSLDTGGHSPLHF.

This chain joins TRBV5-1 and TRBJ2-7, with TRBD1 matching 7 bases. The germline CDR1 and CDR2 sequences are SGHRS and YFSETQ. The CDR3 sequence is 14 residues long. The V and J ends lost 3 bases and 4 bases, in that order; junction bases with no gene match: 7. The CDR3 reads CASSWEQGRYEQYF. CDR3 bases: TGCGCCAGCAGCTGGGAACAGGGGCGGTACGAGCAGTACTTC. The full variable domain, in which reference TRBV5-1 and TRBJ2-7 provide the parts outside the CDR3, is KAGVTQTPRYLIKTRGQQVTLSCSPISGHRSVSWYQQTPGQGLQFLFEYFSETQRNKGNFPGRFSGRQFSNSRSEMNVSTLELGDSALYLCASSWEQGRYEQYFGPGTRLTVT.

The genes are TRBV2 and TRBJ2-7; 10 positions agree with TRBD1. The CDR3 totals 13 residues. Trimming cost V 5 bases and J 6 bases; bases outside gene matches: 4. CDR1 and CDR2 (germline): SNHLY, FYNNEI. CDR3 protein: CASSFDRGLEQYF. For the CDR3, the DNA is TGTGCCAGCAGTTTCGACAGGGGGCTCGAGCAGTACTTC.

V and J are TRBV5-4 and TRBJ2-1, with 12 positions matching TRBD2. The ends lost 4 bases at V and 3 bases at J; junction bases unmatched: 2. The germline CDR1 and CDR2 sequences are SGHNT and YYREEE (reference sequence). CDR3 size: 15 residues. In DNA form, the CDR3 reads TGTGCCAGCAGCCGGACTAGCGGGATCTACAATGAGCAGTTCTTC. Its protein is CASSRTSGIYNEQFF.

This sequence joins TRBV5-4 and TRBJ2-2; the match to TRBD2 covers 9 bases. Germline V gene data show CDR1 as SGHNT and CDR2 as YYREEE (reference sequence). The CDR3 is made up of 14 amino acids. V gave up 7 bases and J gave up 2 bases; unmatched junction bases: 3. The CDR3 sequence is CASDSGGNTGELFF. CDR3 bases: TGTGCCAGCGATAGCGGGGGAAACACCGGGGAGCTGTTTTTT.

The V call is TRBV5-1, the J call TRBJ1-1; a possible D gene is TRBD1 (6 bases). The CDR3 extends over 16 amino acids. V lost 0 bases to trimming and J lost 0 bases, with 12 bases between them. From germline, CDR1 is SGHRS and CDR2 YFSETQ. CDR3 protein: CASSLVTGSLNTEAFF. CDR3 sequence (DNA): TGCGCCAGCAGCTTGGTTACAGGGTCATTGAACACTGAAGCTTTCTTT.

This rearrangement joins TRBV9 to TRBJ2-1, with 11 nucleotides matching TRBD2. V gave up 4 bases and J gave up 12 bases; unmatched junction bases: 9. Germline CDR1 and CDR2: SGDLS and YYNGEE. The CDR3 runs to 14 residues. CDR3 in DNA: TGTGCCAGCAGCTTGATGCCCGGGACTAGCGGGCAGTTCTTC. Translating gives CASSLMPGTSGQFF.

This clone was observed a single time. The gene calls are TRBV14 and TRBJ1-2; TRBD1 aligns across 8 bases. CDR3 size: 17 residues. Germline CDR1 and CDR2: SGHDN and FVKESK. Unmatched junction bases numbered 9, after V lost 3 bases and J lost 0 bases. As DNA, the CDR3 is TGTGCCAGCAGCCAGTTCGGGACAGGAGAGACTAACTATGGCTACACCTTC. Translated, it gives CASSQFGTGETNYGYTF.

This clone was observed a few times. The rearrangement uses TRBV30 and TRBJ1-4, with D possibly matching TRBD1 (6 bases). The CDR3 extends over 13 amino acids. The ends were cut back, 4 bases at V and 10 bases at J, with 16 bases in the middle. Germline V lookup: CDR1 GTSNPN, CDR2 SVGIG (reference sequence). The CDR3 protein is CAWKGRGRGKLFF. In DNA form, the CDR3 reads TGTGCCTGGAAAGGCAGGGGAAGAGGAAAACTGTTTTTT.

This sequence joins TRBV5-1 and TRBJ2-1; 7 bases agree with TRBD2. V dropped 4 bases and J dropped 4; count of bases not matched to a gene: 8. This CDR3 contains 15 residues. The V gene's germline CDR1 is SGHRS and CDR2 YFSETQ. The CDR3 sequence is CASSHGEGRYNEQFF. In nucleotides, the CDR3 is TGCGCCAGCAGCCACGGGGAGGGGCGTTACAATGAGCAGTTCTTC.

V and J are TRBV29-1 and TRBJ1-3; D ambiguous. The ends were cut back, 4 bases at V and 0 bases at J, with 13 bases in the middle. This CDR3 is built from 15 residues. Germline assignment: CDR1 SQVTM and CDR2 ANQGSEA. CDR3 in amino acids: CSVGGKSNSGNTIYF. The CDR3 DNA sequence: TGCAGCGTTGGCGGCAAGTCCAACTCTGGAAACACCATATATTTT.

The chain recombines TRBV19 with TRBJ1-5; D not certain. The CDR3 contains 13 residues. Germline lookup yields CDR1 LNHDA and CDR2 SQIVND (reference sequence). The V and J ends lost 7 bases and 4 bases respectively, with 11 bases between them. The CDR3: CASNRVPNQPQHF. The DNA of the CDR3 is TGTGCCAGTAACCGGGTCCCGAATCAGCCCCAGCATTTT.

The chain carries TRBV6-2 or TRBV6-3 and TRBJ1-5; 10 bases are shared with TRBD1. Germline-derived CDR1 and CDR2 are MNHEY and SVGEGT. The V segment lost 6 bases and the J segment 5 bases; nucleotides outside the gene matches: 7. This CDR3 region has 15 residues. The DNA for the CDR3 is TGTGCCAGCAGCCGCGGGACAGGGGTTTATCAGCCCCAGCATTTT. This codes for CASSRGTGVYQPQHF.

The chain couples TRBV6-4 to TRBJ2-1, with TRBD2 matching over 15 bases. CDR3 length: 16 amino acids. The V segment lost 6 bases and the J segment 7 bases; nucleotides outside the gene matches: 7. Germline-derived CDR1 and CDR2 are MRHNA and SNTAGT. The CDR3 loop is CASSTTGTSGRNEQFF. In nucleotides, the CDR3 is TGTGCCAGCAGCACCACCGGGACTAGCGGGAGGAATGAGCAGTTCTTC.